A selection of T cell receptor beta chains follows, all from one sample in a study of glioma-infiltrating T cells after dendritic cell vaccination. Data came from immunoSEQ multiplex PCR; TCRdb stores just in-frame clones and leaves some out. The table records tens of thousands of clones, approximately 90% of them present only once. Sequenced material: blood, taken before dendritic cell vaccination. The receptors originated from a human donor with glioblastoma. CDR3s include the opening cysteine and the closing phenylalanine or tryptophan. Fields, in order: J gene, clone size, D gene, V gene, CDR3 DNA, CDR3 protein. A D gene is named only where the DNA matches it firmly. Clone size, where shown, is once, few, many, or a class for clones that have expanded.

TRBJ1-3 | NA | NA | TRBV5-6 | TGTGCCAGCAGCAGGCAGACTTTTGTCGGAAACACCATATATTTT | CASSRQTFVGNTIYF
TRBJ1-2 | NA | NA | TRBV5-5 | TGTGCCAGCGGACAGCCCTATGGCTACACCTTC | CASGQPYGYTF
TRBJ1-4 | NA | NA | TRBV27 | TGTGCCAGCAAGCCAGGGTTAGGTGAAAAACTGTTTTTT | CASKPGLGEKLFF
TRBJ1-4 | NA | TRBD1 | TRBV18 | TGTGCCAGCTCACTTCGACAGGGGGCACCTACAACAACTAATGAAAAACTGTTTTTT | CASSLRQGAPTTTNEKLFF
TRBJ2-2 | NA | NA | TRBV25-1 | TGTGCCAGCAGTCGACGCGGGGTGGGGAACACCGGGGAGCTGTTTTTT | CASSRRGVGNTGELFF
TRBJ1-5 | NA | NA | TRBV10-3 | TGTGCCATCAGTGACCCTTTAAGCAATCAGCCCCAGCATTTT | CAISDPLSNQPQHF
TRBJ2-7 | NA | TRBD1 | TRBV29-1 | TGCAGCGCCGGGACAGGGTATGACGAGCAGTACTTC | CSAGTGYDEQYF
TRBJ1-1 | NA | TRBD1 | TRBV5-1 | TGCGCCAGCAGCCTCGGGACAGGGTTCACTGAAGCTTTCTTT | CASSLGTGFTEAFF
TRBJ1-6 | NA | NA | TRBV4-1 | TGCGCCAGCAGCCAAGATAGAGGCAGGGGTCAAACTACCTATAATTCACCCCTCCACTTT | CASSQDRGRGQTTYNSPLHF
TRBJ2-3 | NA | TRBD1 | TRBV5-1 | TGCGCCAGCCGGACAGGGGGCACAGATACGCAGTATTTT | CASRTGGTDTQYF
TRBJ1-5 | NA | NA | TRBV10-1 | TGCGCCAGCAGTTCAGGAGGGACTCAGCCCCAGCATTTT | CASSSGGTQPQHF
TRBJ1-2 | once | TRBD1 | TRBV29-1 | TGCAGCGTTGAAGAGGAGACAGGGGCAACCCTCTATGGCTACACCTTC | CSVEEETGATLYGYTF
TRBJ2-3 | NA | NA | TRBV19 | TGTGCCAGTGGTTCTCTCGCGGCAGATACGCAGTATTTT | CASGSLAADTQYF
TRBJ2-1 | NA | TRBD2 | TRBV7-9 | TGTGCCAGCAGCTTAGTCAGGACTAGCGGACTTTACAATGAGCAGTTCTTC | CASSLVRTSGLYNEQFF
TRBJ2-1 | NA | NA | TRBV15 | TGTGCCACCAGCAGAGATTGGGGCAAAGGCTACAATGAGCAGTTCTTC | CATSRDWGKGYNEQFF
TRBJ1-2 | NA | NA | TRBV6-6 | TGTGCCAGCAGCCCCTGGCCCAGCTATGGCTACACCTTC | CASSPWPSYGYTF
TRBJ2-1 | NA | TRBD2 | TRBV5-1 | TGCGCCAGCAGACATAGCGGGACTAGCAATGAGCAGTTCTTC | CASRHSGTSNEQFF
TRBJ1-1 | NA | NA | TRBV2 | TGTGCCAGCAGTGAAGTCGGGGTAAAGGACACTGAAGCTTTCTTT | CASSEVGVKDTEAFF
TRBJ1-6 | NA | NA | TRBV6-6 | TGTGCCAGCAGTTTCAGCGATAATTCCCCCCTCCACTTT | CASSFSDNSPLHF
TRBJ2-7 | NA | NA | TRBV5-1 | TGCGCCAGCAGCCGGGATGGTGGCGAGCAGTACTTC | CASSRDGGEQYF
TRBJ2-5 | NA | TRBD2 | TRBV4-2 | TGTGCCAGCACGCAGGGACTAGCGGGAGCGGAGACCCAGTACTTC | CASTQGLAGAETQYF
TRBJ1-4 | NA | NA | TRBV5-8 | TGTGCCAGCAGCGGAACAGGGTCGTCGACTAATGAAAAACTGTTTTTT | CASSGTGSSTNEKLFF
TRBJ2-7 | few | NA | TRBV7-9 | TGTGCCAGCAGCTTGGACAGTTCCTACGAGCAGTACTTC | CASSLDSSYEQYF
TRBJ1-4 | NA | NA | TRBV18 | TGTGCCAGCTCACCATCACAGGGAACTAATGAAAAACTGTTTTTT | CASSPSQGTNEKLFF
TRBJ2-5 | NA | NA | TRBV12-2 | TGTGCAAGTCGCCCAGGGGGACAGCTCCACTCGTACCAAGAGACCCAGTACTTC | CASRPGGQLHSYQETQYF